The 21 T cell receptor beta chains reported below all come from one sample, sequenced in a study of cytomegalovirus exposure and HLA in healthy donors. Generated by immunoSEQ multiplex PCR, the TCRdb table keeps only in-frame clones and is missing some. The sample lists 170,000 or so clones; about 80% were seen once. Sequencing was carried out using PBMCs. The receptors derive from a woman aged 18-29 years in good health and CMV-seropositive.

This clone has just one count. The genes are TRBV15 and TRBJ2-1; 13 positions agree with TRBD2. CDR1 and CDR2 from the germline V gene are LNHNV and YYDKDF (reference sequence). The CDR3 contains 20 residues. V lost 3 bases and J lost 1; bases outside the gene matches: 12. CDR3 DNA: TGTGCCACCAGCAGGGCCCGGACTAGCGGGGGTACTGGATCCTACAATGAGCAGTTCTTC. Translating gives CATSRARTSGGTGSYNEQFF.

This chain connects TRBV7-3 to TRBJ1-1; D not certain. The length of the CDR3 is 16 residues. With 5 bases removed from V and 5 bases from J, the gap between germline ends came to 21 bases. Germline CDR1 SGHTA, CDR2 FQGTGA. CDR3 residues: CASSQGRVSHRTEAFF. DNA for the CDR3: TGTGCCAGCAGCCAAGGGAGGGTCTCCCATCGAACTGAAGCTTTCTTT.

The chain carries TRBV7-2 and TRBJ2-7; 8 bases match TRBD1. The CDR3 is made up of 14 amino acids. Germline V CDR1 and CDR2: SGHTA, FQGNSA. V was clipped by 5 bases and J by 3 bases; unmatched bases: 6. As DNA, the CDR3 is TGTGCCAGCAGCCAGACCGGACAGGGCTACGAGCAGTACTTC. As protein: CASSQTGQGYEQYF.

The V call is TRBV21-1, the J call TRBJ1-2. TRBV21-1 is a pseudogene locus. The CDR3 is 13 amino acids. CDR3: CASLPPLNYGYTF. CDR3 coding DNA: TGTGCCAGCCTACCCCCCCTTAACTATGGCTACACCTTC.

The chain links TRBV7-9 to TRBJ2-5, with a tentative D call TRBD1 (5 bases). This CDR3 has 11 amino acids. Germline V gene sequence: CDR1 SEHNR, CDR2 FQNEAQ (reference sequence). V lost 3 bases to trimming and J lost 7 bases, with 6 bases between them. CDR3 DNA sequence: TGTGCCAGCAGCTTTCAGGGGACCCAGTACTTC. Encoded protein: CASSFQGTQYF.

The chain couples TRBV5-4 to TRBJ2-7; TRBD2 is a possible D gene (6 bases). Germline values: CDR1 SGHNT, CDR2 YYREEE (reference sequence). The CDR3 covers 13 residues. The V end was cut by 4 bases, the J end by 2 bases, with 10 bases between. The CDR3 DNA follows: TGTGCCAGCAGCCCCGGGGGAGCCTACGAGCAGTACTTC. It specifies CASSPGGAYEQYF. The whole variable domain, filled in from reference TRBV5-4 and TRBJ2-7, reads ETGVTQSPTHLIKTRGQQVTLRCSSQSGHNTVSWYQQALGQGPQFIFQYYREEENGRGNFPPRFSGLQFPNYSSELNVNALELDDSALYLCASSPGGAYEQYFGPGTRLTVT.

This clone was counted a few times. This chain joins TRBV19 and TRBJ1-1; maybe TRBD1 (5 bases). The V end was cut by 2 bases, the J end by 7 bases, with 8 bases between. There are 12 residues in the CDR3. The germline gives CDR1 LNHDA, CDR2 SQIVND (reference sequence). CDR3 amino acids: CASSILRGEAFF. CDR3 DNA: TGTGCCAGTAGTATATTAAGGGGTGAAGCTTTCTTT.

This clone has a handful of counts. The chain combines TRBV7-9 with TRBJ2-5; no definite D call. Germline V gene data show CDR1 as SEHNR and CDR2 as FQNEAQ (reference sequence). This CDR3 contains 14 residues. Trimming cost V 4 bases and J 2 bases, with 11 bases left between them. CDR3 residues: CASSSSPRQETQYF. For the CDR3, the DNA is TGTGCCAGCAGCTCGAGTCCCCGACAAGAGACCCAGTACTTC.

The J gene is TRBJ1-4, the V gene TRBV20-1; D gene ambiguous. The length of the CDR3 is 11 residues. Trimming cost V 3 bases and J 6 bases, with 5 bases left between them. The germline CDR1 and CDR2 sequences are DFQATT and SNEGSKA (reference sequence). The chain's CDR3 is CSASIYEKLFF. The CDR3 DNA reads TGCAGTGCTAGTATTTATGAAAAACTGTTTTTT.

The rearrangement joins TRBV5-4 to TRBJ2-7; the D gene is possibly TRBD2 (5 bases). V was pared by 0 bases and J by 3 bases, with 10 bases between. The germline CDR1 and CDR2 sequences are SGHNT and YYREEE (reference sequence). This CDR3 region has 14 residues. CDR3 sequence reads: CASSLGGLNYEQYF. CDR3 nucleotides: TGTGCCAGCAGCTTGGGAGGGTTGAACTACGAGCAGTACTTC. Full variable domain (rest looked up from reference TRBV5-4 and TRBJ2-7): ETGVTQSPTHLIKTRGQQVTLRCSSQSGHNTVSWYQQALGQGPQFIFQYYREEENGRGNFPPRFSGLQFPNYSSELNVNALELDDSALYLCASSLGGLNYEQYFGPGTRLTVT.

The rearrangement uses TRBV5-5 and TRBJ2-7; 11 bases agree with TRBD2. This CDR3 is built from 17 residues. Germline V CDR1 and CDR2: SGHKS, YYEKEE (reference sequence). Trimming cost V 4 bases and J 6 bases; bases outside gene matches: 15. The CDR3 here is CASSTLLLTGTSGEQYF. The CDR3 nucleotides are TGTGCCAGCAGCACGTTGCTCCTAACCGGGACTAGCGGCGAGCAGTACTTC.

The chain uses TRBV18 and TRBJ1-5, with TRBD1 identical over 7 bases. In germline, CDR1 is KGHSH, CDR2 LQKENI. The CDR3 is 15 amino acids. V gave up 1 base and J gave up 1 base; unmatched junction bases: 1. The CDR3 sequence: CASSPQGASNQPQHF. Here the CDR3 DNA reads TGTGCCAGCTCACCACAGGGGGCAAGCAATCAGCCCCAGCATTTT.

This chain uses TRBV7-2 with TRBJ1-6, with 7 bases aligning to TRBD1. Unmatched junction bases numbered 6, after V lost 1 base and J lost 0 bases. CDR3 length: 18 residues. CDR1 and CDR2 (germline): SGHTA, FQGNSA. The CDR3 bases are TGTGCCAGCAGCTTAGGTCTTCCAGGGGGCTCCTATAATTCACCCCTCCACTTT. Translation: CASSLGLPGGSYNSPLHF.

The chain has TRBV6-1 and TRBJ2-5; D perhaps matches TRBD1 (6 bases). The CDR3 runs to 14 residues. V was clipped by 5 bases and J by 2 bases, with 12 bases between them. Germline CDR1 reads MNHNS; CDR2 reads SASEGT. The CDR3 DNA follows: TGTGCCAGCAGTCTAGGACAGTCGCAAGAGACCCAGTACTTC. Its protein is CASSLGQSQETQYF.

This chain uses TRBV2 with TRBJ1-2; 8 bases agree with TRBD1. Unmatched junction bases numbered 8, after V lost 10 bases and J lost 4 bases. Germline lookup yields CDR1 SNHLY and CDR2 FYNNEI. The CDR3 extends over 13 amino acids. CDR3: CANPNGQGYGYTF. The CDR3 DNA sequence: TGTGCCAACCCAAACGGACAGGGCTATGGCTACACCTTC.

This clone was picked up a small number of times. The gene calls are TRBV4-3 and TRBJ1-2; a possible D gene is TRBD1 (5 bases). The CDR3 covers 14 residues. Germline assignment: CDR1 LGHNA and CDR2 YSLEER. V shed 0 bases and J shed 4 bases, with 9 bases lying between them. The CDR3 region has the DNA TGCGCCAGCAGCCAAGACAGGGCTAGCTATGGCTACACCTTC. Translated: CASSQDRASYGYTF.

The J gene is TRBJ1-2, the V gene TRBV5-1; 8 bases align to TRBD1. This CDR3 has 15 amino acids. After removal of 0 bases from V and 2 bases from J, the junction contained 3 bases not matched to a gene. Germline V gene lookup returns CDR1 SGHRS and CDR2 YFSETQ. CDR3 coding DNA: TGCGCCAGCAGCTTGGGGACAGGGCCCAACTATGGCTACACCTTC. The encoded protein is CASSLGTGPNYGYTF.

The rearrangement joins TRBV5-1 to TRBJ2-2; maybe TRBD2 (6 bases). Germline V gives CDR1 SGHRS, CDR2 YFSETQ. The CDR3 runs 15 residues. V was trimmed by 4 bases and J by 3 bases, leaving 13 bases between them. The CDR3 DNA is TGCGCCAGCAGCCGGATCACGGGAGACACCGGGGAGCTGTTTTTT. Amino acids: CASSRITGDTGELFF.

The chain is built from TRBV19 and TRBJ2-1; TRBD2 matches at 8 bases. J gave up 3 bases and V 7 bases, and 11 bases lay outside the gene matches. The CDR3 is 16 residues long. Germline V gene sequence: CDR1 LNHDA, CDR2 SQIVND (reference sequence). CDR3 DNA sequence: TGTGCCAGTACTGAGACGGGGGGGCTTCTCTACAATGAGCAGTTCTTC. This translates into CASTETGGLLYNEQFF.

For this clone: The junction shows a germline mismatch at one end, possibly a read error. The chain links TRBV6-5 to TRBJ1-1; D perhaps matches TRBD1 (6 bases). Germline CDR1 reads MNHEY; CDR2 reads SVGAGI. This CDR3 contains 14 residues. CDR3 region: CASTLQGRNAEAFF. CDR3 nucleotide sequence: TGTGCCAGCACCCTACAGGGTAGGAACGCTGAAGCTTTCTTT.

V usage is TRBV7-2 and J usage is TRBJ1-2, with D maybe TRBD1 (6 bases). Germline-derived CDR1 and CDR2 are SGHTA and FQGNSA. The length of the CDR3 is 14 residues. V lost 3 bases to trimming and J lost 4 bases, with 12 bases between them. CDR3 bases: TGTGCCAGCAGCTTCGCCACAGGGCTCTATGGCTACACCTTC. Its protein product is CASSFATGLYGYTF.